This is a list of T cell receptor beta chains from one sample in a study of persistence of HIV-infected CD4 T cells. TCRdb keeps only in-frame clones here, not all; method: immunoSEQ multiplex PCR. The profile shows roughly 45,000 clones, around 90% of them singletons. These receptors are not linked to any known antigen. The sequencing here drew on CD4+ T cells sorted from PBMCs after approximately 19-hour stimulation, taken from a patient who received antiretroviral therapy. The receptors stem from an adult man with HIV who was CMV-seropositive. Each CDR3 is given with its conserved first and last residue. A D gene is named only where the DNA matches it firmly. Rows give clone size only sometimes, using once, few, many, or a class for an expanded clone.

d_gene: -
v_gene: TRBV27
abundance: -
j_gene: TRBJ2-1
CDR3aa: CASSSTASSYNEQFF

d_gene: -
v_gene: TRBV27
abundance: -
j_gene: TRBJ1-5
CDR3aa: CASSLRGGNQPQHF

d_gene: -
v_gene: TRBV12-3/TRBV12-4
abundance: -
j_gene: TRBJ2-1
CDR3aa: CASRNYSYNEQFF

d_gene: -
v_gene: TRBV5-1
abundance: once
j_gene: TRBJ2-3
CDR3aa: CASSLGTGTDTQYF

d_gene: -
v_gene: TRBV14
abundance: -
j_gene: TRBJ2-3
CDR3aa: CASSQAMASTDTQYF

d_gene: -
v_gene: TRBV4-1
abundance: -
j_gene: TRBJ2-4
CDR3aa: CASSQDPIGQAKNIQYF

d_gene: -
v_gene: TRBV15
abundance: -
j_gene: TRBJ1-5
CDR3aa: CATSSHRNQPQHF

d_gene: TRBD2
v_gene: TRBV4-1
abundance: -
j_gene: TRBJ2-3
CDR3aa: CASSQGGTHTLTDTQYF

d_gene: -
v_gene: TRBV2
abundance: once
j_gene: TRBJ2-2
CDR3aa: CASSGGLRTGELFF

d_gene: -
v_gene: TRBV7-2
abundance: -
j_gene: TRBJ1-6
CDR3aa: CASSLVGTNNSPLHF

d_gene: -
v_gene: TRBV7-5
abundance: -
j_gene: TRBJ2-1
CDR3aa: CARIPVRRFQFF

d_gene: -
v_gene: TRBV18
abundance: -
j_gene: TRBJ1-2
CDR3aa: CASSPGTALYGYTF

d_gene: -
v_gene: TRBV15
abundance: -
j_gene: TRBJ2-1
CDR3aa: CATSRDAVREQFF

d_gene: TRBD1
v_gene: TRBV7-7
abundance: -
j_gene: TRBJ2-5
CDR3aa: CASSLNRGRVETQYF

d_gene: -
v_gene: TRBV28
abundance: -
j_gene: TRBJ1-1
CDR3aa: CASSRPGGVRAFF

d_gene: TRBD1
v_gene: TRBV25-1
abundance: -
j_gene: TRBJ1-2
CDR3aa: CASSEQGVSYGYTF

d_gene: -
v_gene: TRBV6-1
abundance: -
j_gene: TRBJ2-2
CDR3aa: CASSESNTGELFF

d_gene: -
v_gene: TRBV20-1
abundance: -
j_gene: TRBJ1-5
CDR3aa: CSASRGGNQPQHF

d_gene: -
v_gene: TRBV9
abundance: -
j_gene: TRBJ1-2
CDR3aa: CASSVGGPSYGYTF

d_gene: -
v_gene: TRBV3-1/TRBV3-2
abundance: -
j_gene: TRBJ2-7
CDR3aa: CASSQVRPRGGANRRREAYEQYF

d_gene: -
v_gene: TRBV10-3
abundance: -
j_gene: TRBJ1-3
CDR3aa: CAISGRASGNTIYF

d_gene: TRBD1
v_gene: TRBV6-6
abundance: -
j_gene: TRBJ2-4
CDR3aa: CASRSTGGGKNIQYF

d_gene: TRBD1
v_gene: TRBV5-1
abundance: -
j_gene: TRBJ2-3
CDR3aa: CASSYGQGTDTQYF

d_gene: -
v_gene: TRBV3-1/TRBV3-2
abundance: -
j_gene: TRBJ1-1
CDR3aa: CASSPSQGNTEAFF

d_gene: -
v_gene: TRBV29-1
abundance: few
j_gene: TRBJ2-7
CDR3aa: CSVRATSSSYEQYF

d_gene: -
v_gene: TRBV28
abundance: -
j_gene: TRBJ1-2
CDR3aa: CASSSYGYTF

d_gene: TRBD1
v_gene: TRBV7-9
abundance: -
j_gene: TRBJ1-2
CDR3aa: CASSLDRGPGGYTF

d_gene: TRBD1
v_gene: TRBV28
abundance: -
j_gene: TRBJ2-7
CDR3aa: CASSLNTGGVLYEQYF

d_gene: TRBD1
v_gene: TRBV19
abundance: -
j_gene: TRBJ2-7
CDR3aa: CASSKSGDRAYEQYF

d_gene: TRBD1
v_gene: TRBV9
abundance: once
j_gene: TRBJ1-3
CDR3aa: CAGSFGDRPGNTIYF

d_gene: -
v_gene: TRBV27
abundance: -
j_gene: TRBJ2-7
CDR3aa: CASSPSHPGEQYF

d_gene: -
v_gene: TRBV4-1
abundance: -
j_gene: TRBJ2-7
CDR3aa: CASSQGAGPAGEQYF

d_gene: -
v_gene: TRBV11-2
abundance: -
j_gene: TRBJ1-5
CDR3aa: CASSLSGTSNQPQHF

d_gene: -
v_gene: TRBV6-2/TRBV6-3
abundance: -
j_gene: TRBJ1-5
CDR3aa: CASSPGQAGSQHF

d_gene: -
v_gene: TRBV12-3/TRBV12-4
abundance: -
j_gene: TRBJ1-5
CDR3aa: CASSARRQPQHF

d_gene: -
v_gene: TRBV9
abundance: few
j_gene: TRBJ1-1
CDR3aa: CASSEIQGPNTEAFF

d_gene: TRBD1
v_gene: TRBV18
abundance: -
j_gene: TRBJ2-1
CDR3aa: CASSRDRDNEQFF

d_gene: -
v_gene: TRBV13
abundance: -
j_gene: TRBJ1-1
CDR3aa: CASSRGGKNTEAFF

d_gene: -
v_gene: TRBV2
abundance: -
j_gene: TRBJ1-4
CDR3aa: CASSVGQGFGEKLFF